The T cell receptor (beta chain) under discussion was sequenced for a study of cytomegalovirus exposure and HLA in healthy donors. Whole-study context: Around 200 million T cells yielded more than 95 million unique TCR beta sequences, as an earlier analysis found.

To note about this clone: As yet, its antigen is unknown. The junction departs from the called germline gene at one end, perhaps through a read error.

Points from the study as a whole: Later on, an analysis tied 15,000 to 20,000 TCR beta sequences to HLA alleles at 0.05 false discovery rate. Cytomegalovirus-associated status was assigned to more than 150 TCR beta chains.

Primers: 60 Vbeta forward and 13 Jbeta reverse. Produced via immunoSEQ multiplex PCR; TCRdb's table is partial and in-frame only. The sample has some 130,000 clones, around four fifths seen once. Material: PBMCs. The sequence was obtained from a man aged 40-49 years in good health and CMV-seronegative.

The CDR3 spells CSSSLGRNRGGTGANVLTF. The CDR3 DNA is TGTTCCAGCAGCTTAGGGCGGAACAGGGGGGGAACTGGGGCCAACGTCCTGACTTTC. The chain links TRBV7-9 to TRBJ2-6, with D maybe TRBD1 (8 bases). Germline V gene sequence: CDR1 SEHNR, CDR2 FQNEAQ (reference sequence). The CDR3 loop spans 19 amino acids.